The source of this T cell receptor beta chain is a study of spatial heterogeneity in lung cancer. General observations from the study: Mutation tallies in tumors tracked expanded intratumoral alpha and beta TCR counts.

This clonotype appeared many times. Antigen unknown. The sample's time point: sample taken at primary tumor resection. MiXCR was run by TCRdb on the 5' RACE reads, yielding one entry per CDR3 protein. The data show fewer than 20,000 distinct CDR3 sequences, with roughly 7.3% seen just once and around a fifth held by the top ten. V lost 0 bases, J lost 5 bases, and 28 bases lay in between. The CDR3 extends over 20 amino acids. CDR1 and CDR2 from the germline V gene are MGHRA and YSYEKL. This specimen was lung tumor tissue, taken at surgery. The V and J genes are TRBV4-1 and TRBJ2-5; possible D gene TRBD2, 5 bases. The sequence derives from a female donor with early-stage non-small cell lung cancer. The CDR3 DNA follows: TGCGCCAGCAGCCAAGAAACTATACCGACGGAGAGGGTTGACGCGGAGACCCAGTACTTC. It specifies CASSQETIPTERVDAETQYF.